The present entry profiles one TCR beta chain with its context. The antigen is undetermined. The study sampled blood at baseline, cycle 4 day 1, and cycle 7 day 1. Trimming removed 3 bases from V and 6 bases from J; junction bases left unmatched: 11. Germline-derived CDR1 and CDR2 are MNHNS and SASEGT. The CDR3 is made up of 17 amino acids. These data belong to a study of OX40 agonist ivuxolimab in advanced cancers. The study, taken as a whole, reports: CD4+ and CD8+ T cells in blood underwent clonal expansion by week 6 at 0.1 to 3.0 mg/kg. Expanded peripheral T-cell antigen specificity went undetermined. There were, on average, more expanded clones in CD8+ T cells than in CD4+.

Sequencing was performed with immunoSEQ multiplex PCR; in TCRdb, only in-frame clones are kept and a portion is missing. This table has around 26,000 clones, over 60% appearing once. Sequenced material: CD4+ or CD8+ T cells sorted from blood, taken in a trial of the OX40 agonist ivuxolimab. This TCR was sampled from an adult with an advanced solid tumor such as melanoma, head and neck, liver or kidney cancer. The rearrangement links TRBV6-1 to TRBJ2-2; 9 bases line up with TRBD2. CDR3 sequence: CASSDFGGGGAPGELFF. As DNA, the CDR3 is TGTGCCAGCAGTGATTTTGGCGGCGGGGGGGCCCCCGGGGAGCTGTTTTTT.